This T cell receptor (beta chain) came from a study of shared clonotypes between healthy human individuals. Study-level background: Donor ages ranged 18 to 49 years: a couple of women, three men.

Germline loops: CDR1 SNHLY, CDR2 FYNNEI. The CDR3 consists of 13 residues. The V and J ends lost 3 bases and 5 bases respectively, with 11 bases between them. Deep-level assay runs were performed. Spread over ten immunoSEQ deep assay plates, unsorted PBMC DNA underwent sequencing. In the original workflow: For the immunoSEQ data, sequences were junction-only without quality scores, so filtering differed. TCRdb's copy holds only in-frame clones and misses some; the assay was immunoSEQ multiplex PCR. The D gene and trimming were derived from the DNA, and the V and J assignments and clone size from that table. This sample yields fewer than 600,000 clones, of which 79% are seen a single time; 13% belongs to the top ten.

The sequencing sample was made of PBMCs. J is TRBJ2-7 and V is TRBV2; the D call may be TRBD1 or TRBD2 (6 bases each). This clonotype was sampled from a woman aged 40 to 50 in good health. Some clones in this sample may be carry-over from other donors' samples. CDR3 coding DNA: TGTGCCAGCAGTGATAGGGGGGCTCACGAGCAGTACTTC. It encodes CASSDRGAHEQYF.